This TCR beta chain is from a study of T cells in Graves' hyperthyroidism and ophthalmopathy. CDR1 is MNHNS and CDR2 is SASEGT in the germline V gene. This CDR3 is built from 15 residues. Losses at the gene ends were 7 bases for V and 2 bases for J; bases not matched to a gene: 7. In this sample, this clonotype turned up many times. TCR beta CDR3 regions were amplified from RNA transcripts. TCR CDR3 underwent first-round RT-PCR with the HTBI primer set. TCRdb independently ran MiXCR on the multiplex PCR reads; one entry per CDR3 protein. The repertoire includes some 600,000 distinct CDR3 sequences, approximately 14% of them detected once, and roughly 5.7% sits in the top ten.

The chain carries TRBV6-1 and TRBJ2-5, with TRBD2 identical over 10 bases. The sequence was obtained from a woman aged 25 to 39 with Graves' hyperthyroidism that later progressed to Graves' ophthalmopathy. What was sequenced was blood. CDR3 DNA sequence: TGTGCCAGCAAAAAAGCGGGAGGGGGTCAAGAGACCCAGTACTTC. It codes for CASKKAGGGQETQYF.